What follows are 27 T cell receptor beta chains derived from one specimen sequenced in a study of Ad26.COV2.S vaccination and SARS-CoV-2 variants. This sample's treatment: 19 received Ad26.COV2.S at low or high dose, single or two shots; about 5 received placebo; per-sample allocation not given. The samples were gathered on day 63 after the first injection of vaccine or placebo. The method was immunoSEQ multiplex PCR; TCRdb's version includes in-frame clones alone and lacks a portion of them. In the table there are over 400,000 clones, roughly 91% of which are singletons. The sequences come from peripheral blood, collected in a trial of Ad26.COV2.S vaccine versus placebo. These receptors were collected from a person between 18 and 59 years old who received the Ad26.COV2.S COVID-19 vaccine or a placebo.

This chain connects TRBV7-9 to TRBJ2-3, with 7 nucleotides matching TRBD1. Germline assignment: CDR1 SEHNR and CDR2 FQNEAQ (reference sequence). CDR3 size: 15 residues. With 2 bases clipped from V and 3 bases from J, the junction kept 5 bases outside the gene matches. Here the CDR3 DNA reads TGTGCCAGCAGCTTAAGGAGACAGGGAACAGATACGCAGTATTTT. Translated: CASSLRRQGTDTQYF.

CDR3 coding DNA: TGTGCCACCAGTCAAACTCTAGGAGCGGGAACAGATACGCAGTATTTT. It codes for CATSQTLGAGTDTQYF. The rearrangement links TRBV24-1 to TRBJ2-3; 7 bases align to TRBD2. This CDR3 contains 16 residues. Losses at the gene ends were 6 bases for V and 3 bases for J; bases not matched to a gene: 11. CDR1 and CDR2 from the germline V gene are KGHDR and SFDVKD.

The J gene is TRBJ2-7, the V gene TRBV9, with 8 bases aligning to TRBD1. Germline trimming cut 3 bases from V and 5 bases from J; bases unmatched to any gene: 7. The CDR3 totals 14 residues. Germline CDR1 reads SGDLS; CDR2 reads YYNGEE. The chain's CDR3 is CASSESDRGDEQYF. The CDR3, as DNA: TGTGCCAGCAGCGAAAGTGACAGGGGCGACGAGCAGTACTTC.

The genes are TRBV2 and TRBJ2-3; possible D gene TRBD2, 6 bases. The CDR3 extends over 14 amino acids. The germline V gene encodes CDR1 SNHLY and CDR2 FYNNEI. V lost 6 bases and J lost 3, with 13 bases in between. CDR3 residues: CASRYGGMTDTQYF. In DNA, the CDR3 is TGTGCCAGCAGGTATGGCGGGATGACAGATACGCAGTATTTT. Variable domain in full (rest from reference TRBV2 and TRBJ2-3): EPEVTQTPSHQVTQMGQEVILRCVPISNHLYFYWYRQILGQKVEFLVSFYNNEISEKSEIFDDQFSVERPDGSNFTLKIRSTKLEDSAMYFCASRYGGMTDTQYFGPGTRLTVL.

The chain couples TRBV27 to TRBJ2-4, with no clear D. Per germline, CDR1 MNHEY and CDR2 SMNVEV (reference sequence). V was clipped by 6 bases and J by 8 bases, with 14 bases between them. This CDR3 comprises 13 residues. Here the CDR3 DNA reads TGTGCCAGCAGCCCATGGCGCGCGGACATTCAGTACTTC. It codes for CASSPWRADIQYF.

The gene calls are TRBV7-8 and TRBJ1-1; possibly TRBD1 for D (6 bases). Trimming removed 3 bases at V and 2 bases at J, with 16 bases between. The CDR3 sequence is 16 residues long. Germline-derived CDR1 and CDR2 are SGHVS and FQNEAQ. The CDR3: CASSFDRPGVNTEAFF. Here the CDR3 DNA reads TGTGCCAGCAGCTTTGACAGGCCTGGGGTAAACACTGAAGCTTTCTTT.

V and J are TRBV6-6 and TRBJ2-3; TRBD2 matches 7 bases. V trimming: 6 bases; J trimming: 2 bases; junction bases outside the gene matches: 8. Germline V gene lookup returns CDR1 MNHNY and CDR2 SVGAGI (reference sequence). The CDR3 totals 15 residues. CDR3 sequence: CASSYGLDATDTQYF. The DNA for the CDR3 is TGTGCCAGCAGCTACGGACTAGATGCCACAGATACGCAGTATTTT.

The CDR3 coding sequence is TGTGCCAGCAGCTTAGGCGGACTAGTTGACGAGCAGTACTTC. Protein: CASSLGGLVDEQYF. The chain recombines TRBV7-6 with TRBJ2-7; 7 bases fit TRBD2. With 1 base clipped from V and 5 bases from J, the junction kept 5 bases outside the gene matches. Per the germline V gene, CDR1 is SGHVS and CDR2 is FNYEAQ. This CDR3 comprises 14 residues.

V is TRBV7-8 and J is TRBJ2-5, with D uncertain. V dropped 1 base and J dropped 5 bases, with 14 bases sitting between them. The germline V gene has CDR1 SGHVS and CDR2 FQNEAQ. The CDR3 runs 15 residues. CDR3 DNA: TGTGCCAGCAGCTTAGGCGAAGAACCCCGGGAGACCCAGTACTTC. It specifies CASSLGEEPRETQYF.

The chain couples TRBV7-2 to TRBJ2-5; 8 bases line up with TRBD2. V lost 2 bases and J lost 6; bases outside the gene matches: 8. The germline gives CDR1 SGHTA, CDR2 FQGNSA. The CDR3 is made up of 15 amino acids. CDR3 DNA sequence: TGTGCCAGCAGCTTATCAGCGGGAGAGATGCAGACCCAGTACTTC. Translation: CASSLSAGEMQTQYF. The full variable domain, with the rest looked up from reference TRBV7-2 and TRBJ2-5, is GAGVSQSPSNKVTEKGKDVELRCDPISGHTALYWYRQSLGQGLEFLIYFQGNSAPDKSGLPSDRFSAERTGGSVSTLTIQRTQQEDSAVYLCASSLSAGEMQTQYFGPGTRLLVL.

CDR3 in DNA: TGTGCCAGCAGCGTAGGGACAGTTCTTAGCACAGATACGCAGTATTTT. Translation: CASSVGTVLSTDTQYF. This chain joins TRBV9 and TRBJ2-3; D might be TRBD1 (6 bases). Germline V gene lookup returns CDR1 SGDLS and CDR2 YYNGEE. This CDR3 comprises 16 residues. V lost 0 bases and J lost 0, with 11 bases in between.

The chain couples TRBV28 to TRBJ1-4, with D hard to call. The CDR3 loop spans 12 amino acids. With 8 bases removed from V and 11 bases from J, the gap between germline ends came to 15 bases. CDR1 and CDR2 (germline): MDHEN, SYDVKM. Here the CDR3 DNA reads TGTGCCAGCGGGCCATCCGCGGAGAAACTGTTTTTT. It codes for CASGPSAEKLFF.

V gene TRBV28 combines with J gene TRBJ1-5; D is perhaps TRBD1 (5 bases). The CDR3 is made up of 14 amino acids. Trimming took off 7 bases at V and 7 bases at J, with 17 bases between the two ends. Germline V gene lookup returns CDR1 MDHEN and CDR2 SYDVKM. The CDR3 loop reads CASTSGGGSQPQHF. The CDR3 DNA sequence: TGTGCCAGCACCTCCGGGGGGGGAAGCCAGCCCCAGCATTTT.

The rearrangement links TRBV24-1 to TRBJ2-5; D ambiguous. Germline V gives CDR1 KGHDR, CDR2 SFDVKD. The V end was cut by 7 bases, the J end by 5 bases, with 16 bases between. The CDR3 extends over 14 amino acids. CDR3 amino acids: CATSAPGAEETQYF. In nucleotides, the CDR3 is TGTGCCACCAGCGCCCCGGGTGCGGAGGAGACCCAGTACTTC.

This chain links TRBV29-1 with TRBJ2-7; TRBD2 matches at 11 bases. The CDR3 loop spans 15 amino acids. The V gene's germline CDR1 is SQVTM and CDR2 ANQGSEA. The V and J ends lost 3 bases and 4 bases, in that order; junction bases with no gene match: 8. The CDR3 DNA sequence: TGCAGCGTTGATGCTACTAGCGGGAGCCCGTACGAGCAGTACTTC. Protein product: CSVDATSGSPYEQYF.

The chain uses TRBV28 and TRBJ1-1; D is ambiguous. The CDR3 loop spans 12 amino acids. V lost 5 bases and J 8 bases, leaving 12 bases between the germline ends. CDR1 and CDR2 from the germline V gene are MDHEN and SYDVKM. The CDR3 nucleotides read TGTGCCAGCAGTCCGTTAAAGGTCGAAGCTTTCTTT. Amino acids: CASSPLKVEAFF.

The chain has TRBV27 and TRBJ1-1; no clear D. The V end was cut by 2 bases, the J end by 6 bases, with 7 bases between. The CDR3 runs 12 residues. CDR1 is MNHEY, CDR2 SMNVEV, per germline (reference sequence). CDR3 sequence: CASSLMGAEAFF. The CDR3 DNA is TGTGCCAGCAGTTTAATGGGAGCTGAAGCTTTCTTT.

This chain joins TRBV11-1 and TRBJ2-7; no reliable D call. The CDR3 runs to 16 residues. V was shortened by 1 base and J by 2 bases, with 15 bases between the two germline ends. Germline V gene lookup returns CDR1 SGHAT and CDR2 FQDESV (reference sequence). In DNA form, the CDR3 reads TGTGCCAGCAGCTTAGGGTCGAGAAGGGCTACCTACGAGCAGTACTTC. Its translation: CASSLGSRRATYEQYF.

This chain uses TRBV5-5 with TRBJ1-1; D remains ambiguous. The CDR3 contains 15 residues. Germline V gives CDR1 SGHKS, CDR2 YYEKEE (reference sequence). V dropped 0 bases and J dropped 4 bases, with 13 bases sitting between them. CDR3 residues: CASSLARQDTTEAFF. The CDR3 nucleotides are TGTGCCAGCAGCTTGGCCAGACAAGACACCACTGAAGCTTTCTTT.

V and J are TRBV7-3 and TRBJ1-3; the D is unclear. The CDR3 contains 13 residues. Germline V gives CDR1 SGHTA, CDR2 FQGTGA. V lost 8 bases to trimming and J lost 4 bases, with 12 bases between them. CDR3 sequence: CASGPNSGNTIYF. In DNA form, the CDR3 reads TGTGCCAGCGGGCCAAACTCGGGAAACACCATATATTTT.

This clone was observed a single time. The chain has TRBV5-6 and TRBJ2-7; D unclear. Looked up from germline, CDR1 is SGHDT and CDR2 is YYEEEE. Trimming pared 1 base from V and 3 bases from J, leaving 8 bases between. The CDR3 length is 13 residues. The CDR3 sequence: CASSLPRSYEQYF. The DNA of the CDR3 is TGTGCCAGCAGCTTGCCTAGGAGCTACGAGCAGTACTTC.

The V and J genes are TRBV28 and TRBJ1-2; D is ambiguous. Germline V gene lookup returns CDR1 MDHEN and CDR2 SYDVKM. V dropped 7 bases and J dropped 5 bases, with 17 bases sitting between them. The length of the CDR3 is 14 residues. Here the CDR3 reads CASIPGPGRYGYTF. The CDR3 DNA reads as TGTGCCAGCATCCCGGGCCCAGGCCGTTATGGCTACACCTTC.

This chain connects TRBV27 to TRBJ2-1; 7 bases match TRBD2. This CDR3 is 16 amino acids long. J lost 3 bases, V lost 3 bases, and 8 bases had no gene match. CDR1 and CDR2 from the germline V gene are MNHEY and SMNVEV (reference sequence). CDR3 residues: CASSFGGEVGYNEQFF. The CDR3 bases are TGTGCCAGCAGTTTTGGGGGGGAGGTAGGCTACAATGAGCAGTTCTTC.

Remarks on this clone: In the same sample, other DNA sequences code for this CDR3. The chain employs TRBV5-6 and TRBJ1-5; D not resolved. The germline V and J ends were trimmed by 0 bases and 4 bases, with 5 bases remaining between them. The germline V gene encodes CDR1 SGHDT and CDR2 YYEEEE. The CDR3 is 13 amino acids. CDR3: CASSLGQNQPQHF. CDR3 sequence (DNA): TGTGCCAGCAGCTTGGGGCAGAATCAGCCCCAGCATTTT.

The rearrangement uses TRBV10-3 and TRBJ2-5; D gene uncertain. The CDR3 is 13 amino acids. Germline loops: CDR1 ENHRY, CDR2 SYGVKD. V was clipped by 5 bases and J by 5 bases, with 12 bases between them. The CDR3 DNA reads as TGTGCCATCAGTATAGTAGTGTCCGAGACCCAGTACTTC. Encoded protein: CAISIVVSETQYF.

The chain uses TRBV6-2 or TRBV6-3 and TRBJ1-5; D possibly corresponds to TRBD1 (6 bases). Germline-derived CDR1 and CDR2 are MNHEY and SVGEGT. CDR3 length: 14 amino acids. Trimming shortened V by 5 bases and J by 1 base, and 9 bases separated the two germline ends. The CDR3 reads CASSRTASNQPQHF. The CDR3 DNA reads TGTGCCAGCAGTAGGACAGCCAGCAATCAGCCCCAGCATTTT.

Here the CDR3 DNA reads TGTGCCAGCAGCTTAGCTCGGGACAGGGCCTACGAGCAGTACTTC. It codes for CASSLARDRAYEQYF. V gene TRBV7-9 combines with J gene TRBJ2-7; 9 bases are a match to TRBD1. Germline V gene data show CDR1 as SEHNR and CDR2 as FQNEAQ (reference sequence). Trimming at V came to 0 bases and at J to 2 bases, leaving 2 bases not matched to a gene. The CDR3 extends over 15 amino acids.